Below, 25 T cell receptor beta chains from the same sample are listed, as sequenced in a study of Graves' ophthalmopathy and Graves' hyperthyroidism. As the template, RNA transcripts were used to amplify TCR beta CDR3 regions. RT-PCR in the first round used HTBI primers; a second-round multiplex PCR followed. One entry per CDR3 protein, called by TCRdb with MiXCR from the multiplex PCR reads. The sample records 170,000 or so distinct CDR3 sequences, about two fifths being singletons. The sequencing sample was made of peripheral blood. The origin of the receptors is a man in his thirties or forties with Graves' ophthalmopathy.

This clonotype has a handful of counts. The CDR3 sequence: CASSSGSTGELFF. The CDR3 DNA reads as TGTGCCAGCAGTAGCGGGAGCACCGGGGAGCTGTTTTTT. V usage is TRBV6-4 and J usage is TRBJ2-2; 8 bases line up with TRBD2. This CDR3 comprises 13 residues. Germline V lookup: CDR1 MRHNA, CDR2 SNTAGT. The V and J ends lost 5 bases and 4 bases, in that order; junction bases with no gene match: 0.

Many counts were recorded for this clonotype. The chain is built from TRBV7-2 and TRBJ2-2, with 8 bases fitting TRBD2. The CDR3 length is 18 residues. Unmatched junction bases numbered 10, after V lost 3 bases and J lost 1 base. Germline V CDR1 and CDR2: SGHTA, FQGNSA. CDR3: CASSFKAGLVENTGELFF. The DNA for the CDR3 is TGTGCCAGCAGCTTTAAGGCGGGACTAGTAGAGAACACCGGGGAGCTGTTTTTT.

This clonotype has a count of ten or more. This sequence joins TRBV19 and TRBJ1-5; tentative D call: TRBD1 (5 bases). The CDR3 is 15 residues long. V was clipped by 6 bases and J by 7 bases, with 19 bases between them. Germline-derived CDR1 and CDR2 are LNHDA and SQIVND (reference sequence). CDR3: CASRRSRAPGQPQHF. CDR3 bases: TGTGCCAGTAGGCGATCCAGGGCCCCCGGGCAGCCCCAGCATTTT.

This clonotype was counted many times. The CDR3 protein is CASSFPGTGSPLHF. CDR3 DNA: TGTGCCAGCAGTTTCCCGGGGACGGGGTCACCCCTCCACTTT. The gene calls are TRBV12-3 or TRBV12-4 and TRBJ1-6, with a weak D call TRBD1 (5 bases). V was clipped by 3 bases and J by 10 bases, with 13 bases between them. The CDR3 has 14 residues.

The J gene is TRBJ2-5, the V gene TRBV25-1; perhaps TRBD1 as D (6 bases). From germline, CDR1 is MGHDK and CDR2 SYGVNS. V lost 2 bases and J 5 bases, leaving 18 bases between the germline ends. The CDR3 runs to 16 residues. The CDR3 loop reads CASSEDETGFVETQYF. Here the CDR3 DNA reads TGTGCCAGCAGTGAAGATGAGACAGGCTTCGTGGAGACCCAGTACTTC.

This clonotype was picked up a small number of times. At one end the junction does not follow the germline gene, possibly because of a read error. The CDR3 reads CASSQRPYF. The CDR3 DNA reads as TGTGCTAGCAGCCAGCGCCCGTACTTC. This chain links TRBV7-7 with TRBJ2-7; D remains ambiguous. The germline V gene encodes CDR1 SSHAT and CDR2 FNYEAQ (reference sequence). The CDR3 length is 9 residues.

This clonotype was picked up a small number of times. The junction and the germline gene differ at one end; a read error may be behind it. The chain links TRBV15 to TRBJ1-2; 7 bases are a match to TRBD1. This CDR3 has 15 amino acids. Germline V lookup: CDR1 LNHNV, CDR2 YYDKDF (reference sequence). CDR3 in amino acids: CATSRDPDNRDRLNF. The CDR3 DNA reads TGTGCCACCAGCAGAGACCCAGACAACCGGGACAGACTAAACTTC.

This clonotype occurred once. J is TRBJ1-2 and V is TRBV30, with 10 bases lining up with TRBD1. With 3 bases clipped from V and 3 bases from J, the junction kept 7 bases outside the gene matches. CDR1 and CDR2 (germline): GTSNPN, SVGIG (reference sequence). The CDR3 runs to 15 residues. The CDR3 sequence is CAWRAPDRGDYGYTF. Written as DNA, the CDR3 is TGTGCCTGGAGGGCTCCGGACAGGGGGGACTATGGCTACACCTTC.

Ten or more counts support this clonotype. The chain joins TRBV6-2 or TRBV6-3 to TRBJ2-7; tentatively, D is TRBD1 or TRBD2 (6 bases each). The CDR3 sequence is 10 residues long. V was pared by 4 bases and J by 12 bases, with 10 bases between. Germline V gene data show CDR1 as MNHEY and CDR2 as SVGEGT. The CDR3 spells CASSSGAVYF. CDR3 sequence (DNA): TGTGCCAGCAGTTCGGGGGCGGTGTACTTC.

This chain links TRBV7-2 with TRBJ2-7, with D uncertain. V was shortened by 0 bases and J by 4 bases, with 10 bases between the two germline ends. In germline, CDR1 is SGHTA, CDR2 FQGNSA. The CDR3 runs to 14 residues. CDR3 bases: TGTGCCAGCAGCTTAGCTGCGGCCCCATACGAGCAGTACTTC. Translated: CASSLAAAPYEQYF.

This clonotype was picked up many times. V is TRBV7-2 and J is TRBJ2-7; D may be TRBD1 or TRBD2 (5 bases each). The CDR3 loop spans 15 amino acids. Germline V gene sequence: CDR1 SGHTA, CDR2 FQGNSA. Deletions cut 5 bases from V and 0 bases from J, with 14 bases between. The CDR3 here is CASSPMGVSSYEQYF. The DNA of the CDR3 is TGTGCCAGCAGCCCAATGGGGGTTTCCTCCTACGAGCAGTACTTC.

This clonotype was observed many times. This sequence joins TRBV18 and TRBJ1-3, with 7 bases identical to TRBD1. Unmatched junction bases numbered 4, after V lost 3 bases and J lost 5 bases. The V gene's germline CDR1 is KGHSH and CDR2 LQKENI. This CDR3 has 14 amino acids. CDR3 DNA sequence: TGTGCCAGCTCACCGGGGACAGCTAGAAACACCATATATTTT. As protein: CASSPGTARNTIYF.

V and J are TRBV28 and TRBJ2-7; D is perhaps TRBD1 (6 bases). The V end was cut by 2 bases, the J end by 4 bases, with 27 bases between. The germline V gene has CDR1 MDHEN and CDR2 SYDVKM. The CDR3 is 19 residues long. CDR3 amino acids: CASSLLQYTTGGGYYEQYF. The CDR3 nucleotides are TGTGCCAGCAGTTTACTTCAGTACACGACAGGTGGTGGATATTACGAGCAGTACTTC.

This clonotype was counted ten times or more. The chain employs TRBV27 and TRBJ1-1, with 10 nucleotides matching TRBD1. The germline V gene encodes CDR1 MNHEY and CDR2 SMNVEV (reference sequence). Trimming at V came to 0 bases and at J to 11 bases, leaving 9 bases not matched to a gene. This CDR3 contains 15 residues. The CDR3 spells CASSLSVLDRGLAFF. In DNA, the CDR3 is TGTGCCAGCAGTTTATCGGTCTTGGACAGGGGGTTGGCTTTCTTT.

The chain employs TRBV27 and TRBJ1-2; 10 bases match TRBD1. Germline assignment: CDR1 MNHEY and CDR2 SMNVEV (reference sequence). The CDR3 runs to 15 residues. Trimming took 5 bases from V and 8 from J; bases not matched to a gene: 11. The DNA for the CDR3 is TGTGCCAGCAGTATTGACAGGGGGCATAGACAGGGCTACACCTTC. Its translation: CASSIDRGHRQGYTF.

This chain joins TRBV6-5 and TRBJ2-7; 9 bases are a match to TRBD1. This CDR3 contains 16 residues. The ends lost 4 bases at V and 2 bases at J; junction bases unmatched: 9. In germline, CDR1 is MNHEY, CDR2 SVGAGI. CDR3 loop: CASSFRGGQGTYEQYF. CDR3 bases: TGTGCCAGCAGTTTTAGGGGCGGACAGGGGACCTACGAGCAGTACTTC.

CDR3: CASSEGPMYQETQYF. DNA of the CDR3: TGTGCCAGCAGTGAAGGACCCATGTACCAAGAGACCCAGTACTTC. This rearrangement joins TRBV2 to TRBJ2-5; D not certain. The V end lost 1 base, the J end lost 0 bases, and 9 bases lay between the germline ends. CDR1 and CDR2 from the germline V gene are SNHLY and FYNNEI. The CDR3 spans 15 residues.

The chain uses TRBV6-1 and TRBJ1-1; no firm D call. The CDR3 has 15 residues. V lost 3 bases, J lost 0 bases, and 11 bases lay in between. CDR1 MNHNS and CDR2 SASEGT come from the germline V gene. The CDR3 is CASSEVAGVNTEAFF. CDR3 DNA sequence: TGTGCCAGCAGTGAGGTAGCCGGGGTGAACACTGAAGCTTTCTTT.

This clonotype was picked up one time. The V gene is TRBV12-3 or TRBV12-4, the J gene TRBJ2-7, with 12 positions matching TRBD2. This CDR3 contains 15 residues. Trimming at V came to 6 bases and at J to 0 bases, leaving 3 bases not matched to a gene. CDR3 residues: CASRPSGRASYEQYF. The CDR3, as DNA: TGTGCCAGCAGACCTAGCGGGAGGGCCTCCTACGAGCAGTACTTC.

The chain couples TRBV15 to TRBJ1-1; D remains unclear. Germline V gene sequence: CDR1 LNHNV, CDR2 YYDKDF (reference sequence). The CDR3 loop spans 13 amino acids. V lost 5 bases to trimming and J lost 2 bases, with 9 bases between them. In nucleotides, the CDR3 is TGTGCCACCAGCCCACGATTCAACACTGAAGCTTTCTTT. Its translation: CATSPRFNTEAFF.

J is TRBJ1-3 and V is TRBV12-3 or TRBV12-4; D is uncertain. V dropped 6 bases and J dropped 0 bases, with 12 bases sitting between them. The length of the CDR3 is 15 residues. The CDR3 DNA reads as TGTGCCAGCAGCCGATTTAAGCTCTCTGGAAACACCATATATTTT. Protein: CASSRFKLSGNTIYF.

This clonotype was recorded only once. The chain is built from TRBV7-3 and TRBJ2-5; either TRBD1 or TRBD2 may fit D (5 bases each). V shed 5 bases and J shed 2 bases, with 12 bases lying between them. The CDR3 contains 14 residues. Germline V gives CDR1 SGHTA, CDR2 FQGTGA. In DNA, the CDR3 is TGTGCCAGCAGCCCCATGAGGGGTCAAGAGACCCAGTACTTC. Translated, it gives CASSPMRGQETQYF.

This clonotype was recorded at least ten times. The CDR3 region is CAISDGGGRETQYF. The CDR3 DNA reads as TGTGCCATCAGTGATGGAGGGGGGAGAGAGACCCAGTACTTC. The rearrangement links TRBV10-3 to TRBJ2-5; D tentatively fits TRBD1 or TRBD2 (6 bases each). There are 14 residues in the CDR3. In germline, CDR1 is ENHRY, CDR2 SYGVKD. Trimming removed 3 bases at V and 4 bases at J, with 12 bases between.

The V gene is TRBV16, the J gene TRBJ2-5; D not certain. CDR1 and CDR2 (germline): KGHSY, FQNENV. Deletions cut 2 bases from V and 5 bases from J, with 9 bases between. The CDR3 has 13 residues. CDR3 sequence reads: CASSQNGYETQYF. DNA of the CDR3: TGTGCCAGCAGCCAAAACGGCTATGAGACCCAGTACTTC.

This clonotype was seen repeatedly, ten times or more. The chain carries TRBV27 and TRBJ2-7, with TRBD1 matching over 7 bases. Germline V lookup: CDR1 MNHEY, CDR2 SMNVEV (reference sequence). The CDR3 runs to 15 residues. The V and J ends lost 6 bases and 6 bases, in that order; junction bases with no gene match: 14. The CDR3 is CASSPSGTASIEQYF. Written as DNA, the CDR3 is TGTGCCAGCAGCCCCTCCGGGACAGCTTCTATCGAGCAGTACTTC.